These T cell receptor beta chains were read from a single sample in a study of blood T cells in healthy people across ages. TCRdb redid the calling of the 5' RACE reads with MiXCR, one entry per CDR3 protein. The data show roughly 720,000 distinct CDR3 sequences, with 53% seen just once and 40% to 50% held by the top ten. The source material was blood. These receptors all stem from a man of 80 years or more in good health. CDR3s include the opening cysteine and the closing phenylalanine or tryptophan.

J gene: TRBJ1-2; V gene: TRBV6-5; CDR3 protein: CASRPTGSGGYTF
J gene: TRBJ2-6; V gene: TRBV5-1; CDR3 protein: CASSLYSGANVLTF
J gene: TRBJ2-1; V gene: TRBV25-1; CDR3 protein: CASSDWGGSSYNEQFF
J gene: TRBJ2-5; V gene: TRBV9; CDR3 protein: CASSDGAGANQETQYF
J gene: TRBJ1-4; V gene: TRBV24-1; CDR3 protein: CATSDPMGHGDNEKLFF
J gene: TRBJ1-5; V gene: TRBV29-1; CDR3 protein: CSVGGGSNQPQHF
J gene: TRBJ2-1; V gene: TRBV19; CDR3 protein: CASSITGTGRTYNEQFF
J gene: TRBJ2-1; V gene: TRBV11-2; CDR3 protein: CASSLESQGPGYNNEQFF
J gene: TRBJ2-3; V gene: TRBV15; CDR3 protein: CATSPSIAGYGVGYAYF
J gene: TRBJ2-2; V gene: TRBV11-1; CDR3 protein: CASNSRDRDTGELFF
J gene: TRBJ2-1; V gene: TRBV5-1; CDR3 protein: CASRGTGTRNVLGEQFF
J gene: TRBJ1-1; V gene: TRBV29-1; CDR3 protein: CSVDLGGNTEAFF
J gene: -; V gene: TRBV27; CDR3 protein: CASRGLAGGYAEQFF
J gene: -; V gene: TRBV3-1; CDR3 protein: CASSQDPSGRLYEQYF
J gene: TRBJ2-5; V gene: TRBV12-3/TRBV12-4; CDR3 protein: CASGGKGLAGREQYF
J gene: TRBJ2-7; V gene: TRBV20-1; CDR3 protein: CSARRDLTYEQYF
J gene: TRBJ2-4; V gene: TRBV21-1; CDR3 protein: CASSLRGGLAKNIQYF
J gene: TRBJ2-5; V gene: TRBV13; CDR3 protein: CASSLAPRGQETQYF
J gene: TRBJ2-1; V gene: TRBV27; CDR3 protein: CASTPAGGPYNEQFF
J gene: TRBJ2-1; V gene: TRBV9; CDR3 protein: CASSVAGLVQGEQFF
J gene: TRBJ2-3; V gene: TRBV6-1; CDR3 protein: CASSRRPDRAFTDTQYF
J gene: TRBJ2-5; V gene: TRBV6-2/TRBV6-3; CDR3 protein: CASSGYRLETQYF
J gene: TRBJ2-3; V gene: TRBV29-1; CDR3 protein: CSVRFLPDTQYF
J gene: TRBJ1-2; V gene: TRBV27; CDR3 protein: CASSLLGGDGYTF
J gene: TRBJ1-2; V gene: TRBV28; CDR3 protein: CASSLGGAGIYGYTF
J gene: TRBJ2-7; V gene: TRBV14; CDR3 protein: CASSQEAGRGSSYEQYF
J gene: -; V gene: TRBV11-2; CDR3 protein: CASSNRGEQYF
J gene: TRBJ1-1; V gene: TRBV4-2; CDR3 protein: CASSQDRTRGGTEAFF
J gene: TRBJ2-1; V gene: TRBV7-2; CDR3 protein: CASSHGRASGSSYNEQFF
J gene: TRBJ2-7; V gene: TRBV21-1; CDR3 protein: CASSKGVDGEQYF
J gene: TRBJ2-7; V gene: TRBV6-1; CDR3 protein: CASSEAGAVGYEQYF
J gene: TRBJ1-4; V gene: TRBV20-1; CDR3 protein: CSARVAGIREKLFF
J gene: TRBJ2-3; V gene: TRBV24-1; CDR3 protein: CATSDSALDTQYF
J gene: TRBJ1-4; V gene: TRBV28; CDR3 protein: CASSLSQGSDEKLFF
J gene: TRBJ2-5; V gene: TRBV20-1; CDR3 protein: CSAGDRNSPSEQYF
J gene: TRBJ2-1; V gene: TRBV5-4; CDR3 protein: CASSLSETEQFF
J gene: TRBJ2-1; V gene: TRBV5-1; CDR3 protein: CASSLIGQGNDEQFF
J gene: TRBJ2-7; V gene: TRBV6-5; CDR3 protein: CASSYSGTTRQSSYEQYF
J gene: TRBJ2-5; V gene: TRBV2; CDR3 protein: CASSEGGQLTSNQYF
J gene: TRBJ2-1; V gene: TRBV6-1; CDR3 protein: CASSEVYNEQFF
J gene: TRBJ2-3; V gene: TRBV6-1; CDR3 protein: CASGWGVSTDTQYF
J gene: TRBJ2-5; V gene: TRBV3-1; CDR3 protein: CASSTSRLARSTQYF
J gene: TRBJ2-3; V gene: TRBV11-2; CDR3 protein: CASSLETATLWAYF
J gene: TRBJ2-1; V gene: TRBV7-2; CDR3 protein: CASSLVGGTSGTYNEQFF
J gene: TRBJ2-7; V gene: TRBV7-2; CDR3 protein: CASSLDRPLAELEYEQYF
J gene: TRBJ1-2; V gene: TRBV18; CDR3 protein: CASSSQTDYGYTF
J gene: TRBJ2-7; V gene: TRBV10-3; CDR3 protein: CAISESDFAVVSYEQYF
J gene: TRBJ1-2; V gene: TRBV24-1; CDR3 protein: CATSAPGGYGYTF
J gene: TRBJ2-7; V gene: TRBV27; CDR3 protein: CASSHRQGLLHEQYF
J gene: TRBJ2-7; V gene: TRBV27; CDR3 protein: CASSRATGVGFVEQYF
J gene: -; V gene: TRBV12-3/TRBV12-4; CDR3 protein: CASSQHLQGYEQYF
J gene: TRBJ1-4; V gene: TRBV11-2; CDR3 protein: CASSLDGIRGDDGRATNEKLFF
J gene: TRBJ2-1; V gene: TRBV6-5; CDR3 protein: CASSYLLAGPNEQFF